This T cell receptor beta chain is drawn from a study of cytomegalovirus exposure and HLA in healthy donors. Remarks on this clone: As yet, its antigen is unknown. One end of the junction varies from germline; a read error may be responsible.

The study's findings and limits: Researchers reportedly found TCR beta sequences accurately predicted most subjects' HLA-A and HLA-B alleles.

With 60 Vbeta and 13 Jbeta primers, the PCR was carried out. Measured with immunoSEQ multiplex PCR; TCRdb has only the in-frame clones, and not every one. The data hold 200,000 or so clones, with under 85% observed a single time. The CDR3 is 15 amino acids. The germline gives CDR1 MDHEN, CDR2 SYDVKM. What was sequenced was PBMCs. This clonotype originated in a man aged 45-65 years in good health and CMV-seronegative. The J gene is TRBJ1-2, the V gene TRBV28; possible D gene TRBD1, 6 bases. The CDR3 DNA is TGTGCCAGCAGTACCAACGGGGGGCCCAGCTATGGCCACACCTTC. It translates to CASSTNGGPSYGHTF.